The 21 T cell receptor beta chains listed next were all sequenced from one sample in a study of blood T cell repertoires in COVID-19. Profiled with immunoSEQ multiplex PCR; TCRdb holds only in-frame clones, not every one. The data hold 110,000 or so clones, with around 85% observed a single time. The material sequenced was peripheral blood. The receptors originated from a woman aged 55-70 years with COVID-19, enrolled during active disease.

The gene calls are TRBV5-1 and TRBJ2-5; D perhaps matches TRBD2 (5 bases). The germline CDR1 and CDR2 sequences are SGHRS and YFSETQ. The V gene lost 0 bases and the J gene lost 3 bases, with 9 bases spanning the gap. CDR3 length: 14 amino acids. DNA for the CDR3: TGCGCCAGCAGCTTGGACCTAGCTGAAGAGACCCAGTACTTC. It codes for CASSLDLAEETQYF.

A word on this clone: Within the sample, other DNA sequences also encode this same CDR3. The chain employs TRBV6-6 and TRBJ1-5, with a weak D call TRBD1 (5 bases). Deletions cut 5 bases from V and 7 bases from J, with 9 bases between. CDR3 length equals 12 residues. From germline, CDR1 is MNHNY and CDR2 SVGAGI (reference sequence). In DNA form, the CDR3 reads TGTGCCAGCAGTACGGACAACCAGCCCCAGCATTTT. This sequence encodes CASSTDNQPQHF.

The V gene is TRBV21-1, the J gene TRBJ1-2; TRBD1 is taken as the D call from the table, unchecked against the DNA. TRBV21-1 is reported as a pseudogene. This CDR3 spans 20 amino acids. The DNA of the CDR3 is TGTGCCAGCAGCAAAGACTGGCAGGGATTATTTATTTCTCGAAACTATGGCTACACCTTC. As protein: CASSKDWQGLFISRNYGYTF.

The chain has TRBV28 and TRBJ2-1; D may be TRBD1 (6 bases). V was cut by 5 bases and J by 5 bases, with 19 bases left in between. The germline gives CDR1 MDHEN, CDR2 SYDVKM. This CDR3 is built from 16 residues. This CDR3 is CASSVAQGQDNNEQFF. DNA for the CDR3: TGTGCCAGCAGTGTCGCTCAGGGGCAAGACAACAATGAGCAGTTCTTC.

DNA for the CDR3: TGTGCCAGCAGCCAAGAAGGTACCAGCGGTGGCTACACCTTC. This gives the protein CASSQEGTSGGYTF. The V call is TRBV3-1 (or the pseudogene TRBV3-2), the J call TRBJ1-2; D is unclear. V shed 0 bases and J shed 7 bases, with 12 bases lying between them. Germline V gives CDR1 LGHDT, CDR2 YNNKEL (reference sequence). This CDR3 has 14 amino acids.

The chain uses TRBV2 and TRBJ2-7, with 8 bases identical to TRBD2. J was trimmed by 1 base and V by 3 bases; bases with no gene match: 5. Germline V gene data show CDR1 as SNHLY and CDR2 as FYNNEI. CDR3 length equals 15 residues. CDR3 loop: CASSEARGGSYEQYF. Written as DNA, the CDR3 is TGTGCCAGCAGTGAGGCCCGGGGGGGATCCTACGAGCAGTACTTC.

J is TRBJ1-2 and V is TRBV15; the match to TRBD1 covers 7 bases. Germline V gene data show CDR1 as LNHNV and CDR2 as YYDKDF (reference sequence). This CDR3 region has 17 residues. J gave up 2 bases and V 0 bases, and 9 bases lay outside the gene matches. For the CDR3, the DNA is TGTGCCACCAGCAGAGATAGGAGGGACAGCAAGAACTATGGCTACACCTTC. Encoded protein: CATSRDRRDSKNYGYTF. The variable domain in full, completed from reference TRBV15 and TRBJ1-2, reads DAMVIQNPRYQVTQFGKPVTLSCSQTLNHNVMYWYQQKSSQAPKLLFHYYDKDFNNEADTPDNFQSRRPNTSFCFLDIRSPGLGDTAMYLCATSRDRRDSKNYGYTFGSGTRLTVV.

This sequence joins TRBV2 and TRBJ2-3; perhaps TRBD2 as D (6 bases). Germline V gives CDR1 SNHLY, CDR2 FYNNEI. The germline V and J ends were trimmed by 7 bases and 6 bases, with 17 bases remaining between them. CDR3 size: 14 residues. DNA of the CDR3: TGTGCCAGCAAGCACGGGGGAAGTTCCGATACGCAGTATTTT. This gives the protein CASKHGGSSDTQYF. Together with reference TRBV2 and TRBJ2-3, the CDR3 gives the full variable domain: EPEVTQTPSHQVTQMGQEVILRCVPISNHLYFYWYRQILGQKVEFLVSFYNNEISEKSEIFDDQFSVERPDGSNFTLKIRSTKLEDSAMYFCASKHGGSSDTQYFGPGTRLTVL.

This clone occurred once. The J gene is TRBJ1-5, the V gene TRBV2; 9 nucleotides agree with TRBD1. Germline V gives CDR1 SNHLY, CDR2 FYNNEI. V shed 8 bases, J shed 4 bases, and the junction held 0 bases outside the gene matches. The CDR3 loop spans 12 amino acids. The CDR3 region is CASGTGNQPQHF. The CDR3 DNA is TGTGCCAGCGGGACAGGGAATCAGCCCCAGCATTTT.

This clone was counted once. J is TRBJ1-4 and V is TRBV5-1; a possible D gene is TRBD1 (6 bases). Looked up from germline, CDR1 is SGHRS and CDR2 is YFSETQ. Trimming pared 2 bases from V and 5 bases from J, leaving 10 bases between. This CDR3 comprises 14 residues. CDR3 DNA sequence: TGCGCCAGCAGCTTCGACAGGAAGAATGAAAAACTGTTTTTT. As protein: CASSFDRKNEKLFF.

Remarks on this clone: The sample holds other DNA sequences that translate to the same CDR3. The chain is built from TRBV23-1 and TRBJ1-2, with 9 bases lining up with TRBD1. TRBV23-1 is noted as an ORF with a role that remains uncertain. The CDR3 is 17 residues long. Trimming removed 0 bases from V and 0 bases from J; junction bases left unmatched: 5. Here the CDR3 reads CASSQSRTGAANYGYTF. CDR3 bases: TGCGCCAGCAGTCAATCGAGGACAGGGGCGGCTAACTATGGCTACACCTTC.

The chain couples TRBV28 to TRBJ1-5, with TRBD1 identical over 7 bases. The length of the CDR3 is 17 residues. Unmatched junction bases numbered 12, after V lost 7 bases and J lost 0 bases. Germline V gives CDR1 MDHEN, CDR2 SYDVKM. Here the CDR3 reads CASTLYRQGLSNQPQHF. CDR3 DNA sequence: TGTGCCAGCACCCTCTACCGACAGGGTCTTAGCAATCAGCCCCAGCATTTT.

The chain couples TRBV11-1 to TRBJ1-2, with a possible D match to TRBD1 (6 bases). Germline-derived CDR1 and CDR2 are SGHAT and FQDESV (reference sequence). V was shortened by 2 bases and J by 4 bases, with 11 bases between the two germline ends. This CDR3 has 14 amino acids. For the CDR3, the DNA is TGTGCCAGCAGCTTAATGGACAGCTCCTATGGCTACACCTTC. Its translation: CASSLMDSSYGYTF. The full variable domain, with the rest looked up from reference TRBV11-1 and TRBJ1-2, is EAEVAQSPRYKITEKSQAVAFWCDPISGHATLYWYRQILGQGPELLVQFQDESVVDDSQLPKDRFSAERLKGVDSTLKIQPAELGDSAMYLCASSLMDSSYGYTFGSGTRLTVV.

This clone was seen a few times. The chain is built from TRBV3-1 (or the pseudogene TRBV3-2) and TRBJ1-6; D possibly corresponds to TRBD1 (5 bases). CDR3 length: 14 residues. V was pared by 1 base and J by 9 bases, with 10 bases between. The germline CDR1 and CDR2 sequences are LGHDT and YNNKEL (reference sequence). The CDR3 DNA reads TGTGCCAGCAGCCAAGGTCAGGGAGGTTCACCCCTCCACTTT. Translating it yields CASSQGQGGSPLHF.

The chain links TRBV19 to TRBJ1-6, with a possible D match to TRBD1 (6 bases). Trimming removed 6 bases from V and 8 bases from J, with 14 bases in between. Germline lookup yields CDR1 LNHDA and CDR2 SQIVND (reference sequence). This CDR3 has 14 residues. The CDR3 loop is CASRTTGLDSPLHF. CDR3 DNA: TGTGCCAGTAGGACCACAGGGTTAGATTCACCCCTCCACTTT.

The chain is built from TRBV5-6 and TRBJ1-1; 11 bases are shared with TRBD1. The germline V gene encodes CDR1 SGHDT and CDR2 YYEEEE. With 3 bases clipped from V and 3 bases from J, the junction kept 7 bases outside the gene matches. The CDR3 consists of 16 residues. The CDR3 coding sequence is TGTGCCAGCAGCTCGACTAGGACAGGGGGCCACACTGAAGCTTTCTTT. Translated, it gives CASSSTRTGGHTEAFF.

The V call is TRBV12-3 or TRBV12-4, the J call TRBJ1-5; D remains ambiguous. With 5 bases removed from V and 7 bases from J, the gap between germline ends came to 12 bases. This CDR3 region has 13 residues. The CDR3 sequence is CASSVYAGQPQHF. The CDR3 DNA is TGTGCCAGCAGTGTATACGCGGGACAGCCCCAGCATTTT.

The chain employs TRBV30 and TRBJ1-2; D uncertain. Trimming removed 2 bases from V and 0 bases from J, with 7 bases in between. Germline lookup yields CDR1 GTSNPN and CDR2 SVGIG (reference sequence). The CDR3 runs 13 residues. This CDR3 reads CAWSPQTNYGYTF. CDR3 bases: TGTGCCTGGAGTCCGCAGACTAACTATGGCTACACCTTC.

The DNA of the CDR3 is TGCGCCAGCAGTGACAGGGGTATCACCGGGGAGCTGTTTTTT. The encoded protein is CASSDRGITGELFF. The J gene is TRBJ2-2, the V gene TRBV10-2; D is perhaps TRBD1 (6 bases). Germline CDR1 WSHSY, CDR2 SAAADI. The CDR3 length is 14 residues. The V end was cut by 3 bases, the J end by 4 bases, with 9 bases between.

V and J are TRBV14 and TRBJ1-6; no reliable D call. The CDR3 is 15 amino acids. Germline V CDR1 and CDR2: SGHDN, FVKESK. V dropped 4 bases and J dropped 5 bases, with 12 bases sitting between them. The CDR3 DNA follows: TGTGCCAGCAGCCTACCGGGTTCGCATAATTCACCCCTCCACTTT. Translation gives CASSLPGSHNSPLHF.

The DNA for the CDR3 is TGTGCCAGCACAGATCAGGACAGGGTGGAAGGAAACACCATATATTTT. The encoded protein is CASTDQDRVEGNTIYF. The chain joins TRBV21-1 to TRBJ1-3; the table gives TRBD1 as D, unverified against the DNA. TRBV21-1 counts as a pseudogene. CDR3 length: 16 amino acids.